The 17 T cell receptor beta chains listed next were all sequenced from one sample in a study of blood T cell repertoires in COVID-19. This table comes from immunoSEQ multiplex PCR, and its TCRdb copy is limited to in-frame clones, with some not included. Of 68,000 or so clones detected, 60% to 85% appear once; the ten largest clones hold roughly a quarter. Sequencing input: peripheral blood. These receptors were obtained from a human donor in a cohort sampled during active COVID-19.

This clone has just a few counts. The chain has TRBV3-1 (or the pseudogene TRBV3-2) and TRBJ2-7; D unclear. Trimming cost V 4 bases and J 0 bases, with 7 bases left between them. The CDR3 is made up of 13 amino acids. CDR1 LGHDT and CDR2 YNNKEL come from the germline V gene (reference sequence). The CDR3 protein is CASSLSSSYEQYF. For the CDR3, the DNA is TGTGCCAGCAGCCTATCCAGCTCCTACGAGCAGTACTTC.

The rearrangement uses TRBV4-3 and TRBJ1-2; TRBD1 might be the D (5 bases). Deletions cut 4 bases from V and 8 bases from J, with 17 bases between. The CDR3 consists of 14 residues. The germline V gene has CDR1 LGHNA and CDR2 YSLEER. The CDR3 nucleotides read TGCGCCAGCAGCCCGCGGGACCCACGGTCGGGCTACACCTTC. Translating it yields CASSPRDPRSGYTF.

The chain uses TRBV11-2 and TRBJ1-1; D possibly corresponds to TRBD1 (5 bases). Trimming removed 5 bases from V and 0 bases from J, with 7 bases in between. The CDR3 length is 13 residues. Per the germline V gene, CDR1 is SGHAT and CDR2 is FQNNGV. CDR3 residues: CASSRQLNTEAFF. CDR3 coding DNA: TGTGCCAGCAGCCGACAGCTGAACACTGAAGCTTTCTTT.

This rearrangement joins TRBV5-1 to TRBJ1-1, with 9 bases fitting TRBD1. This CDR3 contains 15 residues. The junction had 3 bases not matched to a gene; V was cut back by 3 bases and J by 0 bases. Looked up from germline, CDR1 is SGHRS and CDR2 is YFSETQ. The CDR3 reads CASSSGQGLNTEAFF. CDR3 DNA: TGCGCCAGCAGCTCGGGACAGGGTTTGAACACTGAAGCTTTCTTT.

The J gene is TRBJ1-1, the V gene TRBV5-6, with D uncertain. Germline V gene data show CDR1 as SGHDT and CDR2 as YYEEEE. The germline V and J ends were trimmed by 2 bases and 0 bases, with 14 bases remaining between them. This CDR3 region has 16 residues. CDR3 in DNA: TGTGCCAGCAGCTTATCCGGAGTGTCGATGAACACTGAAGCTTTCTTT. Translating gives CASSLSGVSMNTEAFF.

The J gene is TRBJ1-6, the V gene TRBV19, with 8 bases matching TRBD1. The CDR3 is made up of 17 amino acids. Germline values: CDR1 LNHDA, CDR2 SQIVND (reference sequence). Trimming took 2 bases from V and 9 from J; bases not matched to a gene: 12. Here the CDR3 DNA reads TGTGCCAGTAGTATAAGCGCCCGCACAGGGGGTTTTTCACCCCTCCACTTT. It translates to CASSISARTGGFSPLHF.

This chain joins TRBV5-8 and TRBJ1-2; TRBD1 aligns across 8 bases. CDR3 length: 15 residues. CDR1 is SGHTS and CDR2 is YDEGEE in the germline V gene. The V segment lost 4 bases and the J segment 4 bases; nucleotides outside the gene matches: 9. The CDR3 loop reads CASSGDRLGIYGYTF. The DNA for the CDR3 is TGTGCCAGCAGCGGGGACAGGCTTGGGATCTATGGCTACACCTTC.

The chain couples TRBV7-2 to TRBJ2-1; no definite D call. Trimming took off 1 base at V and 16 bases at J, with 14 bases between the two ends. The CDR3 extends over 12 amino acids. The germline V gene encodes CDR1 SGHTA and CDR2 FQGNSA. The chain's CDR3 is CASSLDLSYSFF. The DNA for the CDR3 is TGTGCCAGCAGCTTAGATCTTAGCTATTCCTTCTTC. The entire variable domain, with the rest obtained from reference TRBV7-2 and TRBJ2-1, is as follows: GAGVSQSPSNKVTEKGKDVELRCDPISGHTALYWYRQSLGQGLEFLIYFQGNSAPDKSGLPSDRFSAERTGGSVSTLTIQRTQQEDSAVYLCASSLDLSYSFFGPGTRLTVL.

The J gene is TRBJ2-1, the V gene TRBV4-1; no firm D call. Between the trimmed V and J ends, which lost 0 bases and 0 bases, there was a span of 12 bases. The CDR3 extends over 17 amino acids. From germline, CDR1 is MGHRA and CDR2 YSYEKL. CDR3 sequence (DNA): TGCGCCAGCAGCCAAGATCGCGGCAGCAGCTCCTACAATGAGCAGTTCTTC. Translated: CASSQDRGSSSYNEQFF.

The chain couples TRBV27 to TRBJ1-2; D ambiguous. CDR3 size: 13 residues. Per germline, CDR1 MNHEY and CDR2 SMNVEV (reference sequence). V was trimmed by 5 bases and J by 0 bases, leaving 7 bases between them. The CDR3 sequence: CASSLGTNYGYTF. CDR3 nucleotides: TGTGCCAGCAGTCTGGGCACTAACTATGGCTACACCTTC.

This clone came up a few times. This chain uses TRBV29-1 with TRBJ2-3; 8 bases are shared with TRBD2. After removal of 2 bases from V and 4 bases from J, the junction contained 5 bases not matched to a gene. The germline gives CDR1 SQVTM, CDR2 ANQGSEA. The CDR3 sequence is 14 residues long. In nucleotides, the CDR3 is TGCAGCGTTGAATTGGCGGGAGGTGCAGATACGCAGTATTTT. This gives the protein CSVELAGGADTQYF.

The sample holds one count of this clone. V usage is TRBV4-1 and J usage is TRBJ2-1, with 8 bases lining up with TRBD2. Unmatched junction bases numbered 7, after V lost 3 bases and J lost 6 bases. Germline loops: CDR1 MGHRA, CDR2 YSYEKL. The CDR3 has 15 amino acids. The CDR3 region has the DNA TGCGCCAGCAGCCAGCCGCTAGCGGGCCGCAATGAGCAGTTCTTC. Its translation: CASSQPLAGRNEQFF.

The chain employs TRBV7-6 and TRBJ2-3, with 10 bases aligning to TRBD2. The CDR3 loop spans 17 amino acids. The germline CDR1 and CDR2 sequences are SGHVS and FNYEAQ. V shed 1 base, J shed 3 bases, and the junction held 7 bases outside the gene matches. The CDR3 region is CASSLGASGSLTDTQYF. CDR3 sequence (DNA): TGTGCCAGCAGCTTAGGGGCTAGCGGGAGTCTGACAGATACGCAGTATTTT.

The rearrangement uses TRBV19 and TRBJ1-6; TRBD1 is a possible D gene (5 bases). CDR1 is LNHDA and CDR2 is SQIVND in the germline V gene (reference sequence). The CDR3 totals 13 residues. The V end lost 7 bases, the J end lost 8 bases, and 12 bases lay between the germline ends. The CDR3, as DNA: TGTGCCAGTACGTCCAGGGTGGATTCACCCCTCCACTTT. The encoded protein is CASTSRVDSPLHF.

About this clone: Additional DNA sequences in this sample encode the identical CDR3. The chain joins TRBV28 to TRBJ2-5; weak D call: TRBD1 (5 bases). Germline V gene data show CDR1 as MDHEN and CDR2 as SYDVKM. The CDR3 is made up of 13 amino acids. V lost 3 bases, J lost 5 bases, and 10 bases lay in between. The CDR3 reads CASSFGRVETQYF. CDR3 nucleotides: TGTGCCAGCAGTTTTGGCAGGGTGGAGACCCAGTACTTC.

The chain couples TRBV19 to TRBJ2-7; 7 nucleotides agree with TRBD2. This CDR3 is built from 15 residues. The germline CDR1 and CDR2 sequences are LNHDA and SQIVND (reference sequence). The ends lost 8 bases at V and 0 bases at J; junction bases unmatched: 10. The CDR3 DNA follows: TGTGCCAGTCGCGGATTGGGGGGGGGCTCCTACGAGCAGTACTTC. Translation: CASRGLGGGSYEQYF. The full variable domain, its missing parts supplied by reference TRBV19 and TRBJ2-7, is DGGITQSPKYLFRKEGQNVTLSCEQNLNHDAMYWYRQDPGQGLRLIYYSQIVNDFQKGDIAEGYSVSREKKESFPLTVTSAQKNPTAFYLCASRGLGGGSYEQYFGPGTRLTVT.

V gene TRBV5-1 combines with J gene TRBJ2-3, with TRBD1 identical over 10 bases. Germline values: CDR1 SGHRS, CDR2 YFSETQ. CDR3 length: 15 residues. V shed 4 bases and J 5 bases; nucleotides not matched to a gene: 7. CDR3 coding DNA: TGCGCCAGCAGCATCGGACAGGGGGTGGTAGATACGCAGTATTTT. Translating it yields CASSIGQGVVDTQYF.